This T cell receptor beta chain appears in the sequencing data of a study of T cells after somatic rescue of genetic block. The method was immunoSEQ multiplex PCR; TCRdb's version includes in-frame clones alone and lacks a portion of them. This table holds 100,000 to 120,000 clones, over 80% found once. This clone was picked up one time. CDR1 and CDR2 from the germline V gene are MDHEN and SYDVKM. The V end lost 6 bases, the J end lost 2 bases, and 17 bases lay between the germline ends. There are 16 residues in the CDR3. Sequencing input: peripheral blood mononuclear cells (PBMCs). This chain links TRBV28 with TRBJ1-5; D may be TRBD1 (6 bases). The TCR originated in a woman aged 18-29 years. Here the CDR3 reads CASSLQGLRGNQPQHF. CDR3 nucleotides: TGTGCCAGCAGCCTACAGGGCCTTAGGGGCAATCAGCCCCAGCATTTT.